A selection of T cell receptor beta chains follows, all from one sample in a study of T cell responses to AZD1222 COVID-19 vaccine. Sequencing used immunoSEQ multiplex PCR; TCRdb keeps in-frame clones, though not all of them. The data contain about 110,000 clones, 87% of them singletons. The starting material was peripheral blood, obtained on day 0 of AZD1222 vaccination. The source of these receptors is an adult in good health. Each CDR3 is given with its conserved first and last residue. The order of the fields is V gene, clone size, J gene, D gene, CDR3 DNA, CDR3 protein. D genes are given only for firm matches. Size values are once, few and many counts, or a class for expanded clones, and some rows have none.

V: TRBV5-4
size: -
J: TRBJ2-7
D: -
DNA: TGTGCCAGCAGCAACCAGGGTTCGCACGAGCAGTACTTC
CDR3: CASSNQGSHEQYF

V: TRBV5-1
size: once
J: TRBJ1-2
D: -
DNA: TGCGCCAGCAGCTTAACAGCCGATAACTATGGCTACACCTTC
CDR3: CASSLTADNYGYTF

V: TRBV13
size: -
J: TRBJ1-5
D: -
DNA: TGTGCCAGCAGCCCCGTCGGCACCTTGCCCCAGCATTTT
CDR3: CASSPVGTLPQHF

V: TRBV7-8
size: -
J: TRBJ1-1
D: -
DNA: TGTGCCAGCAGCTTAGCGTCCCAGGGCGGGTACACTGAAGCTTTCTTT
CDR3: CASSLASQGGYTEAFF

V: TRBV27
size: -
J: TRBJ2-7
D: -
DNA: TGTGCCAGCAGTTTTTTGGGGGATCGGTACGAGCAGTACTTC
CDR3: CASSFLGDRYEQYF

V: TRBV9
size: -
J: TRBJ1-1
D: -
DNA: TGTGCCAGCAGCGTCAAGGGGGGTTTTACAGGTAGCACTGAAGCTTTCTTT
CDR3: CASSVKGGFTGSTEAFF

V: TRBV2
size: once
J: TRBJ2-5
D: -
DNA: TGTGCCAGCAGTGATCCAATCTTCTCGACAGAACAAGAGACCCAGTACTTC
CDR3: CASSDPIFSTEQETQYF

V: TRBV5-1
size: few
J: TRBJ2-7
D: TRBD1
DNA: TGCGCCAGCAGCGTCGGGACAGCCCTATCCTACGAGCAGTACTTC
CDR3: CASSVGTALSYEQYF

V: TRBV15
size: -
J: TRBJ1-2
D: -
DNA: TGTGCCACCAGCAGAGGGGTGACTGTCTATTTTGGCTACACCTTC
CDR3: CATSRGVTVYFGYTF

V: TRBV23-1
size: -
J: TRBJ2-3
D: -
DNA: TGCGCCAGCAGTCCCCTGCCAGCGTCAGATACGCAGTATTTT
CDR3: CASSPLPASDTQYF

V: TRBV5-1
size: -
J: TRBJ1-6
D: -
DNA: TGCGCCAGCAGCTTGGCCAACGCGCAGCAATCACCCCTCCACTTT
CDR3: CASSLANAQQSPLHF

V: TRBV7-2
size: once
J: TRBJ1-1
D: -
DNA: TGTGCCAGCAGGCGGGGAGTGAACACTGAAGCTTTCTTT
CDR3: CASRRGVNTEAFF

V: TRBV15
size: -
J: TRBJ2-3
D: TRBD2
DNA: TGTGCCACCAGCAGACTAGCGGGGGGGCCGATAGATACGCAGTATTTT
CDR3: CATSRLAGGPIDTQYF

V: TRBV7-6
size: -
J: TRBJ1-1
D: -
DNA: TGTGCCAGCAGCCCAAGTACAGGGAGCGACACTGAAGCTTTCTTT
CDR3: CASSPSTGSDTEAFF

V: TRBV18
size: -
J: TRBJ2-5
D: -
DNA: TGTGCCAGCTCACCTTTGGCCGACGAAGAGACCCAGTACTTC
CDR3: CASSPLADEETQYF

V: TRBV11-3
size: -
J: TRBJ2-1
D: TRBD2
DNA: TGTGCCAGCAGCTTATCAGCGGGGGCTGAGCAGTTCTTC
CDR3: CASSLSAGAEQFF

V: TRBV5-6
size: -
J: TRBJ2-7
D: -
DNA: TGTGCCAGCAGCTCGGGACTTTACTCCTACGAGCAGTACTTC
CDR3: CASSSGLYSYEQYF

V: TRBV3-1/TRBV3-2
size: -
J: TRBJ2-5
D: -
DNA: TGTGCCAGCAGCCCCGACCCGCTAGCGCAAAAGACCCAGTACTTC
CDR3: CASSPDPLAQKTQYF

V: TRBV12-3/TRBV12-4
size: -
J: TRBJ1-2
D: -
DNA: TGTGCCAGCAGCCGGACTCGACAGGGCTACACCTTC
CDR3: CASSRTRQGYTF

V: TRBV5-1
size: -
J: TRBJ2-7
D: TRBD1
DNA: TGCGCCAGCAGCGACCCCCGACAGGGTAGCTCCTACGAGCAGTACTTC
CDR3: CASSDPRQGSSYEQYF

V: TRBV20-1
size: -
J: TRBJ1-6
D: -
DNA: TGCAGTGCTAGTTTCGGGGCGCGATACGGCTCACCCCTCCACTTT
CDR3: CSASFGARYGSPLHF

V: TRBV3-1/TRBV3-2
size: once
J: TRBJ2-7
D: TRBD2
DNA: TGTGCCAGCAGCCAAAGCTACCGGGGGGTGGCGAGCTCCTACGAGCAGTACTTC
CDR3: CASSQSYRGVASSYEQYF

V: TRBV5-6
size: -
J: TRBJ2-1
D: -
DNA: TGTGCCAGCAGCTTGGGATCCTACAATGAGCAGTTCTTC
CDR3: CASSLGSYNEQFF

V: TRBV18
size: -
J: TRBJ2-2
D: -
DNA: TGTGCCAGCTCATCAGACACCCGCGCCGGGGAGCTGTTTTTT
CDR3: CASSSDTRAGELFF

V: TRBV6-1
size: once
J: TRBJ2-1
D: TRBD1
DNA: TGTGCCAGCAGTGAACTGCAGGGGGCTGGTGAGCAGTTCTTC
CDR3: CASSELQGAGEQFF

V: TRBV6-4
size: once
J: TRBJ1-5
D: -
DNA: TGTGCCAGCAGTGAATCCCCCACGGGTCAGCCCCAGCATTTT
CDR3: CASSESPTGQPQHF